The 16 T cell receptor beta chains reported below all come from one sample, sequenced in a study of CD8+ T cells in alopecia areata. Cells that came from pooled cutaneous lymph nodes were sorted using CD4, CD8alpha, NKG2D, NKG2ACE and other markers. Extracted RNA was reverse transcribed into cDNA, the sequencing template. Some clones are missing from TCRdb's copy, which holds only in-frame ones; the method was immunoSEQ multiplex PCR. The sample includes 270,000 or so clones, none of them occurring once. The sequencing input was CD4+ T cells sorted from a lymph node. Receptors were obtained from a C3H/HeJ mouse with alopecia areata. These mice share the MHC haplotype H2-k.

This clone was detected many times. Germline and genes: mouse. The same CDR3 can be traced to other DNA sequences in this sample. The DNA read from the CDR3 is TGTGCCAGCAGTGATGCAAGTGCAGAA. The encoded protein is CASSDASAE. The full CDR3 protein is CASSDASAETLYF. The V gene is TRBV13-1, the J gene TRBJ2-3; no clear D. The read halts 4 residues ahead of the CDR3 end, with the missing end drawn from the germline J gene. V gave up 0 bases and J gave up 0 bases, with 2 bases separating them. The CDR3 totals 13 residues. Germline CDR1 is NSHNY and CDR2 is SYGAGN.

This clone has only a few counts. Mouse names are used for the genes. Read coverage stops 4 residues before the CDR3 terminus; the germline J gene supplies the remainder. The V gene is TRBV13-3, the J gene TRBJ2-4, with TRBD2 identical over 8 bases. Per germline, CDR1 NNHDY and CDR2 SYVADS. This CDR3 region has 13 residues. CDR3 DNA, as far as it was read: TGTGCCAGCAGTGGACTGGGGTCAAAC. Amino acid sequence: CASSGLGSN. The whole CDR3 sequence reads CASSGLGSNTLYF.

This clone was counted only a few times. Genes and germline are mouse. CDR3 region: CASGGRRKTGGDTQYF. The CDR3 bases that were read are TGTGCCAGCGGGGGACGGCGGAAGACTGGGGGAGAC. This chain links TRBV13-2 with TRBJ2-5; 9 bases agree with TRBD2. The CDR3 goes on 4 residues after the read ends, and that part is filled in from the germline J gene. The germline CDR1 and CDR2 sequences are NNHNN and SYGAGS (reference sequence). This CDR3 spans 16 amino acids.

This clone was picked up many times. Germline and genes: mouse. The CDR3 end is not reached by the read, which stops 4 residues before it; the germline J gene fills it in. The same CDR3 arises from other DNA sequences in this sample as well. This chain connects TRBV31 to TRBJ1-2; D may be TRBD1 (6 bases). Trimming took off 0 bases at V and 0 bases at J, with 8 bases between the two ends. This CDR3 region has 14 residues. Germline-derived CDR1 and CDR2 are GKSSPN and SITVG. CDR3 bases read: TGTGCCTGGAGTCTCGGGACAACAAACTCC. Amino acids: CAWSLGTTNS. In full, the CDR3 is CAWSLGTTNSDYTF.

In its sample, this clone was seen a few times. The germline and genes are mouse ones. The read is 4 residues too short to cover the CDR3 end, so that end is filled in from the germline J gene. V usage is TRBV19 and J usage is TRBJ2-2, with 11 bases identical to TRBD1. From germline, CDR1 is FNHDT and CDR2 SITEND (reference sequence). There are 16 residues in the CDR3. Trimming removed 5 bases from V and 1 base from J; junction bases left unmatched: 4. CDR3 sequence: CASSKGTGGNTGQLYF. The CDR3 bases that were read are TGTGCCAGCAGCAAAGGGACAGGGGGAAACACCGGG.

In this sample, this clone turned up a few times. Gene names follow the mouse nomenclature. The read ends 4 residues shy of where the CDR3 ends; the end is completed using the germline J gene. This specimen includes other DNA sequences encoding the same CDR3. This chain links TRBV19 with TRBJ2-7; TRBD2 agrees at 10 bases. The V gene's germline CDR1 is FNHDT and CDR2 SITEND (reference sequence). The CDR3 is 14 residues long. The CDR3 DNA, read in part, is TGTGCCAGCAGTATCCCGGGACTGGGGTAT. Translating gives CASSIPGLGY. The CDR3 as a whole reads CASSIPGLGYEQYF.

This clone was picked up a small number of times. A much bigger clone sits one base away, suggesting this may be a read error. The genes and germline here are from mouse. The missing CDR3 end, 4 residues past where the read stops, is filled in from the germline J gene. Other DNA sequences in this sample translate to the same CDR3. J is TRBJ2-1 and V is TRBV13-1; TRBD1 might be the D (6 bases). The V end lost 5 bases, the J end lost 1 base, and 7 bases lay between the germline ends. The CDR3 loop spans 13 amino acids. Per the germline V gene, CDR1 is NSHNY and CDR2 is SYGAGN. CDR3 DNA (partial): TGTGCCAGCAGCACAGGGAACTATGCT. It yields the protein CASSTGNYA. The complete CDR3 sequence is CASSTGNYAEQFF.

In this sample, this clone turned up many times. Genes here carry mouse names. The observed sequence ends 4 residues before the CDR3 terminus, with the missing tail filled in from the germline J gene. The J gene is TRBJ1-2, the V gene TRBV31, with 9 bases fitting TRBD1. The CDR3 totals 14 residues. With 2 bases clipped from V and 3 bases from J, the junction kept 4 bases outside the gene matches. Per the germline V gene, CDR1 is GKSSPN and CDR2 is SITVG. Partial CDR3 DNA: TGTGCCTGGAGTTCCGGGACAGGGTACTCC. Translated, it gives CAWSSGTGYS. The complete CDR3 protein is CAWSSGTGYSDYTF. The full variable domain, with the rest looked up from reference TRBV31 and TRBJ1-2, is AQTIHQWPVAEIKAVGSPLSLGCTIKGKSSPNLYWYWQATGGTLQQLFYSITVGQVESVVQLNLSASRPKDDQFILSTEKLLLSHSGFYLCAWSSGTGYSDYTFGSGTRLLVI.

This clone was seen a handful of times. Germline and genes here are mouse. The sequence runs out 4 residues before the end of the CDR3; the remainder is reconstructed from the germline J gene. This sequence joins TRBV5 and TRBJ2-3; tentative D call: TRBD1 (7 bases). The CDR3 has 17 amino acids. V shed 0 bases and J shed 0 bases, with 13 bases lying between them. CDR1 and CDR2 from the germline V gene are LGHNA and YNLKQL (reference sequence). The part of the CDR3 DNA that was read is TGTGCCAGCAGCCAAGAAGGCAGGGGGGAGAGTGCAGAA. This encodes CASSQEGRGESAE. The complete CDR3 protein is CASSQEGRGESAETLYF.

Notes on this clone: Each gene name is a mouse one. The read is 4 residues too short to cover the CDR3 end, so that end is filled in from the germline J gene. Other DNA sequences from this sample encode an identical CDR3 as well. This chain connects TRBV19 to TRBJ2-1; 7 nucleotides agree with TRBD2. Germline trimming cut 1 base from V and 1 base from J; bases unmatched to any gene: 2. From germline, CDR1 is FNHDT and CDR2 SITEND (reference sequence). This CDR3 has 15 residues. The covered CDR3 bases are TGTGCCAGCAGTATAAATGGGGGGAACTATGCT. Translated: CASSINGGNYA. The whole CDR3 sequence reads CASSINGGNYAEQFF.

A few counts support this clone. The genes and germline here are from mouse. The read is 4 residues too short to cover the CDR3 end, so that end is filled in from the germline J gene. The rearrangement links TRBV14 to TRBJ1-1, with 7 bases identical to TRBD1. With 2 bases clipped from V and 0 bases from J, the junction kept 4 bases outside the gene matches. This CDR3 has 15 residues. From germline, CDR1 is SGHDT and CDR2 FRDEAV. CDR3 amino acids: CASSLIGQENTEVFF. The CDR3 bases that were read are TGTGCCAGCAGTTTAATAGGACAGGAGAACACA.

This clone showed up just a few times. Gene names refer to mouse genes. The missing CDR3 end, 4 residues past where the read stops, is filled in from the germline J gene. The gene calls are TRBV13-2 and TRBJ1-2, with 10 bases that match TRBD1. This CDR3 spans 15 amino acids. The trim removed 0 bases at V and 3 bases at J, leaving 2 bases unmatched. CDR1 is NNHNN, CDR2 SYGAGS, per germline (reference sequence). The CDR3 here is CASGDVDRGYSDYTF. The covered CDR3 bases are TGTGCCAGCGGTGATGTGGACAGGGGGTACTCC.

This clone was observed a few times. Genes and germline are mouse. The sequenced fragment ends 4 residues before the CDR3 boundary, so the rest is inferred from the germline J gene. This chain uses TRBV13-1 with TRBJ2-1; 9 bases map to TRBD2. The V gene end was trimmed by 0 bases and the J gene end by 3 bases; junction bases not matched to a gene: 4. CDR3 size: 16 residues. Germline assignment: CDR1 NSHNY and CDR2 SYGAGN. The covered CDR3 bases are TGTGCCAGCAGTGATGGGCTGGGGGGGTTCTATGCT. Translation: CASSDGLGGFYA. The full-length CDR3 reads as CASSDGLGGFYAEQFF.

This clone was detected a few times. The genes are named according to mouse. The read gets to within 4 residues of the CDR3 end, and the germline J gene fills in the rest. The same CDR3 also results from other DNA sequences found in this sample. V and J are TRBV13-1 and TRBJ2-2, with D possibly being TRBD2 (7 bases). This CDR3 has 16 amino acids. V was clipped by 0 bases and J by 2 bases, with 11 bases between them. Germline V gives CDR1 NSHNY, CDR2 SYGAGN. CDR3 sequence: CASSDAGGRNTGQLYF. The CDR3 bases that were read are TGTGCCAGCAGTGATGCCGGGGGGCGCAACACCGGG.

A word on this clone: The gene symbols are mouse symbols. Read data end 4 residues before the CDR3 end; the end is taken from the germline J gene. The V and J genes are TRBV13-3 and TRBJ2-2; 8 bases align to TRBD2. CDR1 is NNHDY, CDR2 SYVADS, per germline. CDR3 length equals 15 residues. Trimming took 0 bases from V and 3 from J; bases not matched to a gene: 1. CDR3 DNA, as far as it was read: TGTGCCAGCAGTGATGCGGGACTGGACACCGGG. This codes for CASSDAGLDTG. The full CDR3 sequence reads CASSDAGLDTGQLYF.

The table lists this clone with a few counts. These gene names are mouse names. The CDR3 DNA, read in part, is TGTGCCAGCAGCCTGGACAGGGATGACTCC. Translating it yields CASSLDRDDS. The entire CDR3 reads CASSLDRDDSDYTF. This rearrangement joins TRBV2 to TRBJ1-2; 8 nucleotides match TRBD1. The read stops 4 residues short of the end of the CDR3; the missing end is completed from the germline J gene. The CDR3 length is 14 residues. J lost 3 bases, V lost 4 bases, and 4 bases had no gene match. Germline V gene data show CDR1 as LGHNA and CDR2 as YSYQKL.